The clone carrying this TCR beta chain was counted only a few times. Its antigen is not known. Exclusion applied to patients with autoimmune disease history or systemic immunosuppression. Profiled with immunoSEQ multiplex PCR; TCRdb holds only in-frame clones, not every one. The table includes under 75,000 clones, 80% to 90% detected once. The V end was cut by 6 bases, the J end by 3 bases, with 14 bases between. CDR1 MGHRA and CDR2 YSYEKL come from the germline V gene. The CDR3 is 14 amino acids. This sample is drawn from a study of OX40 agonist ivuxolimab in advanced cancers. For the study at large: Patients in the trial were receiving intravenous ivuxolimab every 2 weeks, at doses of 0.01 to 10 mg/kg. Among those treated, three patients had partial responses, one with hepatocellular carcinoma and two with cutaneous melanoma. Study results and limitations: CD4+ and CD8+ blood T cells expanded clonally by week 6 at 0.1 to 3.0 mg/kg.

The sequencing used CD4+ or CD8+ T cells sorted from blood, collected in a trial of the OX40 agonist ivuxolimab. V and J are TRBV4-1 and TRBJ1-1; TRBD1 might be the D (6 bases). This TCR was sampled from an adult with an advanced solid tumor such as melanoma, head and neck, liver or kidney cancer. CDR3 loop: CASSPEQGYTEAFF. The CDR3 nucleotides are TGCGCCAGCAGTCCCGAGCAGGGGTACACTGAAGCTTTCTTT.